Each of the 2 T cell receptor beta chains below was sequenced from the same sample in a study of cytomegalovirus exposure and HLA in healthy donors. PCR involved 60 Vbeta and 13 Jbeta primers. Using immunoSEQ multiplex PCR, the repertoire was profiled, and TCRdb retains in-frame clones only, with some absent. The top ten hold over 2% of the sample, which has more than 150,000 clones, more than 75% seen once. Sequenced sample: PBMCs. These TCRs come from a woman aged 25-40 years in good health and CMV-seropositive.

The chain carries TRBV7-9 and TRBJ2-5, with 13 nucleotides matching TRBD2. The CDR3 is 18 amino acids. The V segment lost 1 base and the J segment 3 bases; nucleotides outside the gene matches: 8. Per germline, CDR1 SEHNR and CDR2 FQNEAQ (reference sequence). Here the CDR3 reads CASSLVFKGLAGKETQYF. The CDR3 DNA follows: TGTGCCAGCAGCTTAGTATTTAAGGGACTAGCGGGGAAAGAGACCCAGTACTTC.

CDR3 amino acids: CASSAAKGSEQFF. The CDR3 DNA follows: TGTGCCAGCAGCGCCGCGAAGGGGTCTGAGCAGTTCTTC. V usage is TRBV9 and J usage is TRBJ2-1; tentative D call: TRBD1 (5 bases). Germline V lookup: CDR1 SGDLS, CDR2 YYNGEE. Trimming took 3 bases from V and 9 from J, leaving 13 bases between them. This CDR3 spans 13 amino acids.